A selection of T cell receptor beta chains follows, all from one sample in a study of cytomegalovirus exposure and HLA in healthy donors. The data were produced by immunoSEQ multiplex PCR, yet TCRdb's version contains in-frame clones alone and is incomplete. The sample lists about 160,000 clones; around three quarters were seen once. Input material: PBMCs. The receptors come from a woman in her forties in good health and CMV-seronegative. Both conserved end residues are part of each CDR3. Fields, in order: D gene, J gene, clone size, V gene, CDR3 DNA, CDR3 protein. A D gene is named only where the DNA matches it firmly. Where a row states a size, it is once, few, many or the class of an expanded clone; other rows omit it.

>NA|TRBJ2-7|NA|TRBV30
TGTGCCTGGAGTGCCCCGGGGGGGACAGGGCTCTACGAGCAGTACTTC
CAWSAPGGTGLYEQYF
>TRBD1|TRBJ1-4|NA|TRBV18
TGTGCCAGCTCACCTGGCAGGGGGGAAGAAAAACTGTTTTTT
CASSPGRGEEKLFF
>NA|TRBJ2-1|NA|TRBV5-6
TGTGCCAGCAGCTTAGGGACTTCCTCCTACAATGAGCAGTTCTTC
CASSLGTSSYNEQFF
>TRBD1|TRBJ2-5|NA|TRBV14
TGTGCCAGCAGCCAAGTAGGGGCCGGGACAGAAGAGACCCAGTACTTC
CASSQVGAGTEETQYF
>NA|TRBJ2-7|NA|TRBV5-4
TGTGCCAGCAGCAGGGGGGGCGGCAGGGCGGATTTAGGCGAGCAGTACTTC
CASSRGGGRADLGEQYF
>NA|TRBJ1-1|NA|TRBV7-9
TGTGCCAGCAGCTTAGCGAACGGTCAAGCTTTCTTT
CASSLANGQAFF
>NA|TRBJ1-1|NA|TRBV30
TGTGCCTGGAGTGTTGGGCTCAACACTGAAGCTTTCTTT
CAWSVGLNTEAFF
>TRBD1|TRBJ1-4|NA|TRBV2
TGTGCCAGCAGTACGCCGCAACAGGGGGCGCTGGAAAAACTGTTTTTT
CASSTPQQGALEKLFF
>TRBD1|TRBJ1-5|NA|TRBV28
TGTGCCAGCCCGCCAGACAGGGGTGGAGTTCAGCCCCAGCATTTT
CASPPDRGGVQPQHF
>TRBD2|TRBJ2-7|NA|TRBV5-8
TGTGCCAGCCGACTAGCGGGAGCGGTCTACGAGCAGTACTTC
CASRLAGAVYEQYF
>NA|TRBJ1-1|NA|TRBV6-5
TGTGCCAGCAGTTACTCTCGTATGACTGAAGCTTTCTTT
CASSYSRMTEAFF
>TRBD2|TRBJ2-5|NA|TRBV19
TGTGCCAGTAGTGGGGGAGGGCCAAGGGAGACCCAGTACTTC
CASSGGGPRETQYF
>NA|TRBJ2-2|NA|TRBV6-1
TGTGCCAGCAGTGACGGACAGAGGGGCAGCGGGGAGCTGTTTTTT
CASSDGQRGSGELFF
>NA|TRBJ2-5|NA|TRBV7-9
TGTGCCAGCAGCTTAGGGCCAAGCGTACAAGAGACCCAGTACTTC
CASSLGPSVQETQYF
>TRBD2|TRBJ2-5|NA|TRBV19
TGTGCCAGTAGTCCAGCGGGAGGGCCGGGAGAGACCCAGTACTTC
CASSPAGGPGETQYF
>NA|TRBJ1-3|NA|TRBV6-6
TGTGCCAGCAGTCTGACAGCAAACTCTGGAAACACCATATATTTT
CASSLTANSGNTIYF
>NA|TRBJ1-1|NA|TRBV5-1
TGCGCCAGCAGCCCACAGGGTGGAGTGAACACTGAAGCTTTCTTT
CASSPQGGVNTEAFF
>NA|TRBJ1-1|NA|TRBV19
TGTGCCAGTAGTCCCTGGGGGGGCAGGACTGAAGCTTTCTTT
CASSPWGGRTEAFF
>NA|TRBJ2-3|NA|TRBV19
TGTGCCAGTAGTATATGGCAGACAATCACAGATACGCAGTATTTT
CASSIWQTITDTQYF
>TRBD2|TRBJ2-1|NA|TRBV2
TGTGCCAGCAAGGAGGCTAGCGGTAACAATGAGCAGTTCTTC
CASKEASGNNEQFF
>NA|TRBJ1-4|few|TRBV18
TGTGCCAGCTCACCACGACAACAGGAAAAACTGTTTTTT
CASSPRQQEKLFF
>TRBD1|TRBJ2-4|NA|TRBV5-6
TGTGCCAGCAGCTTGAGCGACAGGGAGTTAGGCATTCAGTACTTC
CASSLSDRELGIQYF
>TRBD2|TRBJ2-6|NA|TRBV30
TGTGCCTGGATCCTTAGCGGGTCTGGGGCCAACGTCCTGACTTTC
CAWILSGSGANVLTF
>NA|TRBJ2-1|NA|TRBV19
TGTGCCAGTAGTATAGGCAGGGTAAATGAGCAGTTCTTC
CASSIGRVNEQFF
>NA|TRBJ1-1|few|TRBV5-4
TGTGCCAGCAGCTTTGACACAAGCTCCACTGAAGCTTTCTTT
CASSFDTSSTEAFF
>NA|TRBJ1-6|NA|TRBV5-4
TGTGCCAGCAGCTCACGGACTGAGTATAATTCACCCCTCCACTTT
CASSSRTEYNSPLHF
>NA|TRBJ1-3|NA|TRBV28
TGTGCCAGCAGCTCCCAAAACAGGTGGGGGGACACCATATATTTT
CASSSQNRWGDTIYF
>TRBD2|TRBJ2-1|NA|TRBV19
TGTGCCAGTACTAGCGGGTATAGCTCCTACAATGAGCAGTTCTTC
CASTSGYSSYNEQFF
>NA|TRBJ2-7|NA|TRBV11-3
TGTGCCAGCAGCCGGGTAGGGGTCGACGAGCAGTACTTC
CASSRVGVDEQYF
>TRBD1|TRBJ1-5|NA|TRBV23-1
TGCGCCAGCAGTCATACAGGGGGCTTAAGCAATCAGCCCCAGCATTTT
CASSHTGGLSNQPQHF
>TRBD2|TRBJ2-7|NA|TRBV5-5
TGTGCCAGCAGCCTGGGACTAGCTTCTTACGAGCAGTACTTC
CASSLGLASYEQYF
>TRBD1|TRBJ1-3|few|TRBV5-6
TGTGCCAGCAGCGGCACCGGGACAGCGATCTCTGGAAACACCATATATTTT
CASSGTGTAISGNTIYF
>TRBD1|TRBJ2-2|NA|TRBV7-2
TGTGCCAGCAGCTTAGACAGGGGGTCCACCGGGGAGCTGTTTTTT
CASSLDRGSTGELFF
>NA|TRBJ2-1|NA|TRBV2
TGTGCCAGCAGTGTTAGCGCCTCCAATGAGCAGTTCTTC
CASSVSASNEQFF
>TRBD2|TRBJ2-1|NA|TRBV11-3
TGTGCCAGCAGCTCGAGCGGGAAGGGCTACAATGAGCAGTTCTTC
CASSSSGKGYNEQFF
>NA|TRBJ2-2|few|TRBV4-1
TGCGCCAGCAGCCAAGATATAGGGGTTCACCTCTCCGGGGAGCTGTTTTTT
CASSQDIGVHLSGELFF
>NA|TRBJ2-1|NA|TRBV30
TGTGCCTGGAGTGGGATAGCCAATGAGCAGTTCTTC
CAWSGIANEQFF
>TRBD2|TRBJ2-1|NA|TRBV30
TGTGCCTGGGGAATTAGCGGGAGGGCCGGTGAGCAGTTCTTC
CAWGISGRAGEQFF
>TRBD1|TRBJ2-5|NA|TRBV6-1
TGTGCCAGCAGTTCAAACAGGGGGCGCGGGGAGACCCAGTACTTC
CASSSNRGRGETQYF
>NA|TRBJ1-2|NA|TRBV5-4
TGTGCCAGCAGCTCGGACGGACTTTTAGGCTACACCTTC
CASSSDGLLGYTF
>NA|TRBJ2-1|NA|TRBV2
TGTGCCAGCAGTGGGGCGACGAACTACAATGAGCAGTTCTTC
CASSGATNYNEQFF